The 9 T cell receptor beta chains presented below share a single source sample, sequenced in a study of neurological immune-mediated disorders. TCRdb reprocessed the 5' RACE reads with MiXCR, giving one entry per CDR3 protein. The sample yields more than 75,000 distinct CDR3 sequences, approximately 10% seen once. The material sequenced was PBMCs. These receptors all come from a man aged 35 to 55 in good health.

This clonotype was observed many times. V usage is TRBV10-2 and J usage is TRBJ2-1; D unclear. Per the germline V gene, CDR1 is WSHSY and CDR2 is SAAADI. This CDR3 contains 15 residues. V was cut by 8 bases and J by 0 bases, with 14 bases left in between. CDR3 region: CASAILRPSYNEQFF. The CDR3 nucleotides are TGCGCCAGCGCGATCTTGAGGCCCTCCTACAATGAGCAGTTCTTC.

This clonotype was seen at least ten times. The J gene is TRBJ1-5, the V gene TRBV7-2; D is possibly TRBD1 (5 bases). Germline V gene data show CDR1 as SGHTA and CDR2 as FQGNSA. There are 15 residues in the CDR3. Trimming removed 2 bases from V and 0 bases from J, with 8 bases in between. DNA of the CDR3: TGTGCCAGCAGCTTATTGGGGGATAGCAATCAGCCCCAGCATTTT. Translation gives CASSLLGDSNQPQHF.

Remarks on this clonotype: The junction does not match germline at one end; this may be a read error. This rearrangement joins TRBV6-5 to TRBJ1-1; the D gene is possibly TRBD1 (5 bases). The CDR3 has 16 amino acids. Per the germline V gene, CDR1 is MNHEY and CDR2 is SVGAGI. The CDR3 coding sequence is TGTGCCAGCTGTTACTCAGCAGGGCTAGACAGCACTGAAGCTTTCTTT. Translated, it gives CASCYSAGLDSTEAFF.

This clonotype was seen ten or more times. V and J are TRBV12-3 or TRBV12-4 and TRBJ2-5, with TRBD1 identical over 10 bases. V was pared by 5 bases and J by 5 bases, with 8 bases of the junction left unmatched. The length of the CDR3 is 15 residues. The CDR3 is CASSLVDRGQETQYF. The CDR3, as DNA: TGTGCCAGCAGTCTAGTCGACAGGGGGCAGGAGACCCAGTACTTC.

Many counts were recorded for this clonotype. The CDR3 region has the DNA TGCAGCGTTACGGTTAACTACGAGCAGTACTTC. Protein sequence: CSVTVNYEQYF. This chain joins TRBV29-1 and TRBJ2-7; D is undetermined. CDR3 length equals 11 residues. Trimming took 5 bases from V and 3 from J, leaving 8 bases between them. Germline V CDR1 and CDR2: SQVTM, ANQGSEA.

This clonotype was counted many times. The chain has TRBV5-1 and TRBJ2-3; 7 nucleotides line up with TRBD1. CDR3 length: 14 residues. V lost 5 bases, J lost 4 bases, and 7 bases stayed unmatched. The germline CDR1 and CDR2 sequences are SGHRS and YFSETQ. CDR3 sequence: CASRPGTDPDTQYF. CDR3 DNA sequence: TGCGCCAGCAGACCCGGGACAGATCCAGATACGCAGTATTTT.

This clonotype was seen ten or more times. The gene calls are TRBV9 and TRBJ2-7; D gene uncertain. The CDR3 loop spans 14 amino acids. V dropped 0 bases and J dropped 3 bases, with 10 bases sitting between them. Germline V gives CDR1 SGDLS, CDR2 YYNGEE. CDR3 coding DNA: TGTGCCAGCAGCGTAGCGTCAGGCAACTACGAGCAGTACTTC. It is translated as CASSVASGNYEQYF.

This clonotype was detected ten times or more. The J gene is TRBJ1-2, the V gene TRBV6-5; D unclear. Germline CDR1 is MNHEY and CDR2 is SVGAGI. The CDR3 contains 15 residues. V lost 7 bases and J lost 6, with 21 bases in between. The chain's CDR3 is CASKRGTFSRDGYTF. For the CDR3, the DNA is TGTGCCAGCAAACGGGGAACATTCTCCCGAGATGGCTACACCTTC.

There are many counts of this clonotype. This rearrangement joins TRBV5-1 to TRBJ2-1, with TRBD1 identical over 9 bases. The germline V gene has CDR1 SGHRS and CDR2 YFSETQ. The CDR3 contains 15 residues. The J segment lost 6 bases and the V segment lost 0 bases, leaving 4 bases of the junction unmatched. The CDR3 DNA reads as TGCGCCAGCAGCTTGGGGGGGACAGGGCGCAATGAGCAGTTCTTC. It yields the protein CASSLGGTGRNEQFF.